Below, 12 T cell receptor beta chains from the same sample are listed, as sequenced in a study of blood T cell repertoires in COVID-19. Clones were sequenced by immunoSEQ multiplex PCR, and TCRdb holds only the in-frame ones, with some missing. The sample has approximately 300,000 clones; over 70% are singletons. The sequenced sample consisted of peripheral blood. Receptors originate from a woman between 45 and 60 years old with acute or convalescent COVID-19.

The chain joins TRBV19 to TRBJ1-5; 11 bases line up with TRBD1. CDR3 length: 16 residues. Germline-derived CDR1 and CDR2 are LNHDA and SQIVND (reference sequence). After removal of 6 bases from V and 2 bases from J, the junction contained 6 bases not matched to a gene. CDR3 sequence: CASSGQGASRNQPQHF. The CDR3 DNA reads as TGTGCCAGTAGCGGACAGGGGGCCTCTCGCAATCAGCCCCAGCATTTT.

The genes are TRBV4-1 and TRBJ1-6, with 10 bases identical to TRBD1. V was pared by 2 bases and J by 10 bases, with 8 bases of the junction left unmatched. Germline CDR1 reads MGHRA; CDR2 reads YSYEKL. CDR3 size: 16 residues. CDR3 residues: CASSQYGTGVGSPLHF. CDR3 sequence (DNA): TGCGCCAGCAGCCAATATGGGACAGGGGTGGGCTCACCCCTCCACTTT.

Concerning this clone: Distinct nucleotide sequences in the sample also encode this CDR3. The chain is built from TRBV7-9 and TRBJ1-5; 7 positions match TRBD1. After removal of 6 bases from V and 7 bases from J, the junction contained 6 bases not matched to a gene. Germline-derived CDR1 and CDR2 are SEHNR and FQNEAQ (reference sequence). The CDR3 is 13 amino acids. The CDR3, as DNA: TGTGCCAGCAGTTTAACAGGGGACCAGCCCCAGCATTTT. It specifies CASSLTGDQPQHF.

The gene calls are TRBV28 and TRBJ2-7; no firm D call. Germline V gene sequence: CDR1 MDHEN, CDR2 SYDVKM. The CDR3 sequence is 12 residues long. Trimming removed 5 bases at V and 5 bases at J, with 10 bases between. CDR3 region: CASSPIRDEQYF. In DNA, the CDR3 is TGTGCCAGCAGTCCGATTCGGGACGAGCAGTACTTC.

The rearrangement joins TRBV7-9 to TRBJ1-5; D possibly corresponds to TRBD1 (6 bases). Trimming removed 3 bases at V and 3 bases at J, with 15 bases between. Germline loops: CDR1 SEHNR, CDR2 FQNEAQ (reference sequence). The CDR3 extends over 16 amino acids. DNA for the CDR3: TGTGCCAGCAGCTTTGGGGGGGGCGTTATCAATCAGCCCCAGCATTTT. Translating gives CASSFGGGVINQPQHF.

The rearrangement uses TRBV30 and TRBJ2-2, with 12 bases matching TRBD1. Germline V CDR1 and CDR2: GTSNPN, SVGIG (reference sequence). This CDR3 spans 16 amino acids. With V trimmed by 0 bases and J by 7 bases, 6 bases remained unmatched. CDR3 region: CAWSVQGTGGIGELFF. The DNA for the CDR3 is TGTGCCTGGAGTGTACAGGGGACAGGGGGCATCGGGGAGCTGTTTTTT.

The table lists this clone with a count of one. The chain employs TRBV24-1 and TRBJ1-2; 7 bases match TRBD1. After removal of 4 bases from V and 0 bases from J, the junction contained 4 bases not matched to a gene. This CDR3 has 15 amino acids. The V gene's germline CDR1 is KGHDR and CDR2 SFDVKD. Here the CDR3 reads CATSEGQSTNYGYTF. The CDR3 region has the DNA TGTGCCACCAGTGAGGGACAGTCTACTAACTATGGCTACACCTTC.

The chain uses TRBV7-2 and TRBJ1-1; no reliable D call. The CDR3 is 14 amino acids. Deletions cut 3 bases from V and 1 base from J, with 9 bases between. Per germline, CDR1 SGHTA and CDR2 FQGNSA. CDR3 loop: CASSLGPGNTEAFF. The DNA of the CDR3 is TGTGCCAGCAGCTTGGGTCCGGGGAACACTGAAGCTTTCTTT.

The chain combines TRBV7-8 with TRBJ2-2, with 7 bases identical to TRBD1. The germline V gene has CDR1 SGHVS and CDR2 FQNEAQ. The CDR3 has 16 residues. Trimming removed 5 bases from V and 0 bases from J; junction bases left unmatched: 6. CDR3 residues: CASSPLDRTNTGELFF. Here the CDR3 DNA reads TGTGCCAGCAGCCCTCTGGACAGGACGAACACCGGGGAGCTGTTTTTT.

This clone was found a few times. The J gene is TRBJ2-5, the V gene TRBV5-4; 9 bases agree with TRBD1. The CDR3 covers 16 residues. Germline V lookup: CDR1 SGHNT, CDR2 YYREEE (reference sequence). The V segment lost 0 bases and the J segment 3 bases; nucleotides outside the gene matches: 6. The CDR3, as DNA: TGTGCCAGCAGCTTGGGAACCGGGACAGGGAAAGAGACCCAGTACTTC. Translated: CASSLGTGTGKETQYF.

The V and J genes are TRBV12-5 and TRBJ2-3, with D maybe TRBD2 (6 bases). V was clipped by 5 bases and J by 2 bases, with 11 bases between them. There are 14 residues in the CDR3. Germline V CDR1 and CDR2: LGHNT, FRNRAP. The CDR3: CASGPGVNTDTQYF. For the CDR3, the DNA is TGTGCTAGTGGTCCGGGGGTCAACACAGATACGCAGTATTTT.

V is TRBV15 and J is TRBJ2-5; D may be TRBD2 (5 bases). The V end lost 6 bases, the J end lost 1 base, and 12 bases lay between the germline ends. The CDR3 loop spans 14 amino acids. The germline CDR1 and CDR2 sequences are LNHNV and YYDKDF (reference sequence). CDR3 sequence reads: CATRFSGTQETQYF. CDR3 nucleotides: TGTGCCACCAGGTTCAGCGGCACCCAAGAGACCCAGTACTTC.